The clone carrying this T cell receptor (beta chain) occurred many times. Its antigen remains unidentified. Amplification of TCR beta CDR3 regions used RNA as the template. RT-PCR in the first round (using the HTBI primer set) targeted the TCR CDR3. TCRdb reanalysed the multiplex PCR reads using MiXCR and keeps one entry per CDR3 protein. The data hold roughly 380,000 distinct CDR3 sequences, with about an eighth observed a single time. The data are from a study of T cells in Graves' hyperthyroidism and ophthalmopathy. Study details: Peripheral blood was secured at the point of initial diagnosis, before any treatment.

Patients aged 18 to 65 had newly diagnosed hyperthyroidism of under 2 months' duration. In making diagnoses, clinical symptoms, serum thyroxine and TRAb, thyroid ultrasound and orbital computed tomography were all used. Findings and limits, study-wide: Before onset, by a median of about six months, the model predicted ophthalmopathy.

Looked up from germline, CDR1 is SNHLY and CDR2 is FYNNEI. The length of the CDR3 is 12 residues. Trimming removed 7 bases from V and 7 bases from J, with 11 bases in between. V and J are TRBV2 and TRBJ1-5, with D possibly matching TRBD1 (6 bases). This TCR derives from a young woman with Graves' hyperthyroidism. Sequences were obtained from blood. CDR3 amino acids: CASTPGEQPQHF. The CDR3 DNA reads as TGTGCCAGCACACCAGGGGAACAGCCCCAGCATTTT.